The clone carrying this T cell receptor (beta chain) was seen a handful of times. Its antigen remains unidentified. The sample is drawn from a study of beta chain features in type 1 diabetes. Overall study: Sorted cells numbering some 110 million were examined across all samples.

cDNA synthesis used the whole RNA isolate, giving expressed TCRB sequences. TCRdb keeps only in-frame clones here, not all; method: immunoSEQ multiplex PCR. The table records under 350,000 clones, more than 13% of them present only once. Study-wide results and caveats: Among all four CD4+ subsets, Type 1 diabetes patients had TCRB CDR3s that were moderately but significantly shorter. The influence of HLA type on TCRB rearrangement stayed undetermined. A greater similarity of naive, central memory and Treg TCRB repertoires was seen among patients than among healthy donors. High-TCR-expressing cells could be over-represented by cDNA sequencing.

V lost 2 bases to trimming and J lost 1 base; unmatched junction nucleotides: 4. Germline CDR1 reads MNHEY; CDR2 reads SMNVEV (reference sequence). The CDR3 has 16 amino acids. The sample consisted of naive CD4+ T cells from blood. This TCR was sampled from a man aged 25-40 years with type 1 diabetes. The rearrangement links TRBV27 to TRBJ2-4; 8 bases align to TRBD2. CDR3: CASSLTSGTAKNIQYF. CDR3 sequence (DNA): TGTGCCAGCAGTTTAACTAGCGGAACTGCCAAAAACATTCAGTACTTC.